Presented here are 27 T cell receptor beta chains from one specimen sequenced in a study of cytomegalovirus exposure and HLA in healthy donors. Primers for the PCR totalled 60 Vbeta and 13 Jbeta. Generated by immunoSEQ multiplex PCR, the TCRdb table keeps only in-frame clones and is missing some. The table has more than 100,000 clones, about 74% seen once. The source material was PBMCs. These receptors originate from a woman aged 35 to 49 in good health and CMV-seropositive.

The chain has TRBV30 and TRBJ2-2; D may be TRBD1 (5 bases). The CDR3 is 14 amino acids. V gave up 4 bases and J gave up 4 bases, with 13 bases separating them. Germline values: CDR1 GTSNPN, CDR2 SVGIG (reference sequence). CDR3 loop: CAWNKGPVTGELFF. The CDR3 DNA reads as TGTGCCTGGAATAAGGGGCCGGTCACCGGGGAGCTGTTTTTT.

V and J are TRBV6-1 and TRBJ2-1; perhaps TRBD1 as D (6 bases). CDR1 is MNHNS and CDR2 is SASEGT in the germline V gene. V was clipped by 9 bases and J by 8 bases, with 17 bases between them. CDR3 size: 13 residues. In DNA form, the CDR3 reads TGTGCCAGTAGAGCCGGGACAACCGATGAGCAGTTCTTC. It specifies CASRAGTTDEQFF.

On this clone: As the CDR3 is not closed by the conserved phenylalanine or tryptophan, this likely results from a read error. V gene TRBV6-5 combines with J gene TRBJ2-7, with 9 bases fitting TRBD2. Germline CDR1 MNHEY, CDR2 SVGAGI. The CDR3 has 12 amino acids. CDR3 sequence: CASSGEHYEQYS. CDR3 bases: TGTGCGTCTAGCGGGGAACACTACGAGCAGTACTCC.

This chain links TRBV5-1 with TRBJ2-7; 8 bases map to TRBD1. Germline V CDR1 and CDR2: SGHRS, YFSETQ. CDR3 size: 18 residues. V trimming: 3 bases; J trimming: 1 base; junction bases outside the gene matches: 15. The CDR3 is CASSSGGGQATSSYEQYF. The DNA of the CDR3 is TGCGCCAGCAGCTCTGGAGGGGGACAGGCAACATCTTCCTACGAGCAGTACTTC.

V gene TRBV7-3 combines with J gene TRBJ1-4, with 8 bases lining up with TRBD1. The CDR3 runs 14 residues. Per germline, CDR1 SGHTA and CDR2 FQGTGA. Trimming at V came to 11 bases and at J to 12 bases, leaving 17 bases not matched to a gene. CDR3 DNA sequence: TGTGCCCGCTACTCGGGACAGGACACCGGGGAACTGTTTTTT. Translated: CARYSGQDTGELFF.

This CDR3 is CASSFRGAEYEQYF. The CDR3 nucleotides read TGTGCCAGCAGTTTCAGGGGAGCGGAGTACGAGCAGTACTTC. The J gene is TRBJ2-7, the V gene TRBV27; a possible D gene is TRBD1 (6 bases). Germline assignment: CDR1 MNHEY and CDR2 SMNVEV (reference sequence). V was shortened by 3 bases and J by 4 bases, with 13 bases between the two germline ends. The CDR3 loop spans 14 amino acids.

In DNA form, the CDR3 reads TGTGCCAGCAGCCCAGACGGGGGGCGCCGCTACGAGCAGTACTTC. Its translation: CASSPDGGRRYEQYF. J is TRBJ2-7 and V is TRBV9; D possibly corresponds to TRBD2 (7 bases). The CDR3 has 15 amino acids. Germline CDR1 SGDLS, CDR2 YYNGEE. V gave up 4 bases and J gave up 3 bases, with 17 bases separating them.

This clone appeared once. Here the CDR3 reads CASSEGPRASGANVLTF. The CDR3 DNA sequence: TGTGCCAGCAGTGAAGGGCCCAGGGCGTCTGGGGCCAACGTCCTGACTTTC. The chain combines TRBV2 with TRBJ2-6, with D maybe TRBD1 (5 bases). CDR1 and CDR2 (germline): SNHLY, FYNNEI. V lost 1 base, J lost 1 base, and 11 bases lay in between. The CDR3 consists of 17 residues.

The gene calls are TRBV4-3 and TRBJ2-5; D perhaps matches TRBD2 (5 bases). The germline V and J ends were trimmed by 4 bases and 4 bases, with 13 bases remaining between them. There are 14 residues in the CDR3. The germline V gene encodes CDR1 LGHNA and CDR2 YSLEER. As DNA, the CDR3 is TGCGCCAGCAGCCCGACTACCTCTAGAGAGACCCAGTACTTC. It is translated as CASSPTTSRETQYF.

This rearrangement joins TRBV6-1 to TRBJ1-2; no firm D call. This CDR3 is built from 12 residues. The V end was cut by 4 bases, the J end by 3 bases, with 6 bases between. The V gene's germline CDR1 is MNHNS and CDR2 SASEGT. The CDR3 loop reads CASSVSYYGYTF. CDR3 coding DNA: TGTGCCAGCAGTGTTTCCTACTATGGCTACACCTTC.

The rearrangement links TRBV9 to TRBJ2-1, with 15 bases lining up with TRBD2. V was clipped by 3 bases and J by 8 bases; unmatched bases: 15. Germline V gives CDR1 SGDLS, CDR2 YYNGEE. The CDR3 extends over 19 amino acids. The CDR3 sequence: CASSASGLAGGMQGYEQFF. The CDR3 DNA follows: TGTGCCAGCAGCGCATCGGGACTAGCGGGAGGAATGCAAGGGTATGAGCAGTTCTTC.

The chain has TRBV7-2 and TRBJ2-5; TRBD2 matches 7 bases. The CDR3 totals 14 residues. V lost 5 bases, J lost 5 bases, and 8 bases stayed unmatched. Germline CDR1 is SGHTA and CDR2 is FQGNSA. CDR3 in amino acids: CASSPWGGPETQYF. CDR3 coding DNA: TGTGCCAGCAGCCCTTGGGGGGGTCCGGAGACCCAGTACTTC.

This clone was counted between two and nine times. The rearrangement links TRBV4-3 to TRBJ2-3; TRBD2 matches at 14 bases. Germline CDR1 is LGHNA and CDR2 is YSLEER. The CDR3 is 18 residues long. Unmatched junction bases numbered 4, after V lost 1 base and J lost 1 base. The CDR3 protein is CASSQAGTSGSGTDTQYF. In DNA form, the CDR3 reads TGCGCCAGCAGCCAAGCCGGGACTAGCGGGAGTGGCACAGATACGCAGTATTTT.

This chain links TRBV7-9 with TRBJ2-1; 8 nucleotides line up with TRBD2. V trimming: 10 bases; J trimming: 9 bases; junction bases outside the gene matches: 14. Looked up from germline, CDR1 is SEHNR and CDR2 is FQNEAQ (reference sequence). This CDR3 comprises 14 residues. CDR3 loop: CATHLSGMAGEQFF. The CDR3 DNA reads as TGTGCCACCCACCTTAGCGGGATGGCGGGTGAGCAGTTCTTC.

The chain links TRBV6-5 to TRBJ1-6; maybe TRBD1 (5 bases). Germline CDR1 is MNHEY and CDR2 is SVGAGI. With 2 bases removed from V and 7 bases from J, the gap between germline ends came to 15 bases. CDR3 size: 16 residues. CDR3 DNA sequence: TGTGCCAGCAGTTACGAAATCGACAGAAGGAATTCACCCCTCCACTTT. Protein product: CASSYEIDRRNSPLHF.

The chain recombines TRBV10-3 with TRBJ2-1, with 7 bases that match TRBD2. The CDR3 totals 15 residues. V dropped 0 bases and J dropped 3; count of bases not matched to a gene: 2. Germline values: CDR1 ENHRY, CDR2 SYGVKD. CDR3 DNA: TGTGCCATCAGTGAGTCGGGGGGGAGCTACAATGAGCAGTTCTTC. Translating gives CAISESGGSYNEQFF.

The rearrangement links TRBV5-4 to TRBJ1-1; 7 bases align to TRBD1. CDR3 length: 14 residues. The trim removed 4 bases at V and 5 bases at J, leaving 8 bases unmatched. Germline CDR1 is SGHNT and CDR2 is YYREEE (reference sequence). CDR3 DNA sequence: TGTGCCAGCAGCACACAGGGGAGAGGGACTGAAGCTTTCTTT. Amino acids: CASSTQGRGTEAFF.

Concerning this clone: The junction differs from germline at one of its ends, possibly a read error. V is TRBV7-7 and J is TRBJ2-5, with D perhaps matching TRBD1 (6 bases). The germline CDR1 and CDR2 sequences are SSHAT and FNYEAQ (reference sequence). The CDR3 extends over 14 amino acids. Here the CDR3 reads CASSLVGQQETQYF. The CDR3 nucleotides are TGTGCTAGCAGCTTGGTCGGACAGCAAGAGACCCAGTACTTC.

For the CDR3, the DNA is TGTGCCTGGAGTGTCAGATCAGATACGCAGTATTTT. Its protein is CAWSVRSDTQYF. The chain carries TRBV30 and TRBJ2-3; D gene uncertain. CDR1 and CDR2 from the germline V gene are GTSNPN and SVGIG (reference sequence). CDR3 length: 12 residues. Trimming stripped 0 bases from V and 4 bases from J, with 5 bases between.

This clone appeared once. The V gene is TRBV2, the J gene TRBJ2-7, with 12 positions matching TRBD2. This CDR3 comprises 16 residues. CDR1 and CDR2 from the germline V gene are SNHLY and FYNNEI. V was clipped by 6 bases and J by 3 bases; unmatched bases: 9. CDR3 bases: TGTGCCAGCAGGAACCCTAGCGGGGGGGACTACTACGAGCAGTACTTC. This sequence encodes CASRNPSGGDYYEQYF.

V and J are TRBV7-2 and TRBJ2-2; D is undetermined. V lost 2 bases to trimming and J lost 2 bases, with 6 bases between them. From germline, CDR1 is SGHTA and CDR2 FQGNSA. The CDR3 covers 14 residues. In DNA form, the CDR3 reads TGTGCCAGCAGCTTAACCTATAACACCGGGGAGCTGTTTTTT. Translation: CASSLTYNTGELFF. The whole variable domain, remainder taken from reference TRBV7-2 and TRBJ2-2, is GAGVSQSPSNKVTEKGKDVELRCDPISGHTALYWYRQSLGQGLEFLIYFQGNSAPDKSGLPSDRFSAERTGGSVSTLTIQRTQQEDSAVYLCASSLTYNTGELFFGEGSRLTVL.

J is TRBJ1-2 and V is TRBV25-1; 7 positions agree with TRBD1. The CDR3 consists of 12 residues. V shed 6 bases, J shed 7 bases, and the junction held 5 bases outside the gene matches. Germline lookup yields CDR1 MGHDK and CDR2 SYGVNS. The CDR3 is CASRMTGFGYTF. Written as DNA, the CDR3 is TGTGCCAGCAGAATGACAGGGTTTGGCTACACCTTC.

The CDR3 DNA sequence: TGTGCCAGCAATTTACAGGGGTTCACTGAAGCTTTCTTT. This codes for CASNLQGFTEAFF. V is TRBV2 and J is TRBJ1-1; 7 nucleotides align to TRBD1. Germline-derived CDR1 and CDR2 are SNHLY and FYNNEI. The CDR3 has 13 amino acids. V was clipped by 7 bases and J by 4 bases; unmatched bases: 6.

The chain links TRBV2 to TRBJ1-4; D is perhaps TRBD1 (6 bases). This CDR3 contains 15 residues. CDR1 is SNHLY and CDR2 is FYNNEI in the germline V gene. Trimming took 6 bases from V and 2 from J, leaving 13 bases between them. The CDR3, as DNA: TGTGCCAGCAGGAGACAGGACGGTACTAATGAAAAACTGTTTTTT. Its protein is CASRRQDGTNEKLFF.

The CDR3 coding sequence is TGTGCCACCAGCAGCGAAGCGGGACGCTCCTACAATGAGCAGTTCTTC. Translating it yields CATSSEAGRSYNEQFF. The chain has TRBV15 and TRBJ2-1; TRBD2 matches at 7 bases. The junction had 5 bases not matched to a gene; V was cut back by 3 bases and J by 0 bases. Per germline, CDR1 LNHNV and CDR2 YYDKDF (reference sequence). The CDR3 length is 16 residues. The whole variable domain, filled in from reference TRBV15 and TRBJ2-1, reads DAMVIQNPRYQVTQFGKPVTLSCSQTLNHNVMYWYQQKSSQAPKLLFHYYDKDFNNEADTPDNFQSRRPNTSFCFLDIRSPGLGDTAMYLCATSSEAGRSYNEQFFGPGTRLTVL.

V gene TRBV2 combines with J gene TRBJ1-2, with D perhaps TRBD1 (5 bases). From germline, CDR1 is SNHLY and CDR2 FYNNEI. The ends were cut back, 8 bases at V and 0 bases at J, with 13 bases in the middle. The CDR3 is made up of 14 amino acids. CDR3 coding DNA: TGTGCCAGCCTCCGCGACAGTTCTAACTATGGCTACACCTTC. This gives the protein CASLRDSSNYGYTF.

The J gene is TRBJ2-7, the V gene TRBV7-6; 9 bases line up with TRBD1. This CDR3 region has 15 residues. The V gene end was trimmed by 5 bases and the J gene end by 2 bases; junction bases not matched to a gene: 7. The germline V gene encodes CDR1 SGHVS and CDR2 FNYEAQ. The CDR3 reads CASSPRTGDTYEQYF. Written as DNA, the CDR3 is TGTGCCAGCAGCCCAAGGACAGGGGATACCTACGAGCAGTACTTC. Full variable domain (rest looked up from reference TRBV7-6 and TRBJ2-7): GAGVSQSPRYKVTKRGQDVALRCDPISGHVSLYWYRQALGQGPEFLTYFNYEAQQDKSGLPNDRFSAERPEGSISTLTIQRTEQRDSAMYRCASSPRTGDTYEQYFGPGTRLTVT.